Here is one T cell receptor (beta chain) with its context. This sample is drawn from a study of blood T cell repertoires in COVID-19. Study-wide context: Donors in the United States, Italy and Spain gave samples during acute or convalescent COVID-19. PBMCs, B-cell-depleted T cells, or T cells were the source of the cDNA or gDNA that made up the material.

In the original processing: Reference gene primers were amplified, and this amplification served to estimate nucleated cell counts. Clones were sequenced by immunoSEQ multiplex PCR, and TCRdb holds only the in-frame ones, with some missing. Clonal size and the V and J genes are those of that table, whereas D and trimming came from the DNA. Of about 400,000 clones in the sample, roughly 90% were seen once. V was pared by 1 base and J by 4 bases, with 19 bases between. The CDR3 covers 17 residues. From germline, CDR1 is LGHDT and CDR2 YNNKEL (reference sequence). Sequencing was performed on peripheral blood. The V gene is TRBV3-1 (or the pseudogene TRBV3-2), the J gene TRBJ1-2; D is possibly TRBD1 (5 bases). The TCR sequence derives from a man aged 40-49 years with acute or convalescent COVID-19. CDR3 in DNA: TGTGCCAGCAGCCAAGGATCTTGGAGGGGCGGGGGCTATGGCTACACCTTC. The encoded protein is CASSQGSWRGGGYGYTF.